These 22 T cell receptor beta chains originate from one sample sequenced in a study of shared clonotypes between healthy human individuals. Sequenced by immunoSEQ multiplex PCR; TCRdb stores in-frame clones only, minus some. The sample carries roughly 500,000 clones, about 85% recorded once. Input material: PBMCs. The origin of the receptors is a woman aged 40 to 50 in good health. Some clones in this sample may be carry-over from other donors' samples.

This clone was detected many times. The same CDR3 arises from other DNA sequences in this sample as well. The V gene is TRBV2, the J gene TRBJ1-5, with TRBD1 matching over 8 bases. J was trimmed by 7 bases and V by 6 bases; bases with no gene match: 5. This CDR3 contains 13 residues. Per the germline V gene, CDR1 is SNHLY and CDR2 is FYNNEI. The CDR3 spells CASSGQGGQPQHF. DNA for the CDR3: TGTGCCAGCAGCGGACAGGGCGGCCAGCCCCAGCATTTT. Full variable domain (missing parts from reference TRBV2 and TRBJ1-5): EPEVTQTPSHQVTQMGQEVILRCVPISNHLYFYWYRQILGQKVEFLVSFYNNEISEKSEIFDDQFSVERPDGSNFTLKIRSTKLEDSAMYFCASSGQGGQPQHFGDGTRLSIL.

Notes on this clone: Within the sample, other DNA sequences also encode this same CDR3. The chain uses TRBV5-1 and TRBJ2-5; TRBD2 matches 11 bases. V lost 3 bases, J lost 3 bases, and 1 base stayed unmatched. The CDR3 extends over 14 amino acids. Per germline, CDR1 SGHRS and CDR2 YFSETQ. The CDR3 loop is CASSSGLAEETQYF. CDR3 coding DNA: TGCGCCAGCAGCTCGGGACTAGCGGAAGAGACCCAGTACTTC.

This clone was observed a single time. A single base is all that separates this from a far larger clone, so a read error is likely. CDR3 region: CASSPNRPLAKNIQYF. CDR3 coding DNA: TGTGCCAGCAGCCCGAACAGACCCCTAGCCAAAAACATTCAGTACTTC. The rearrangement joins TRBV28 to TRBJ2-4; D is ambiguous. Trimming pared 6 bases from V and 0 bases from J, leaving 15 bases between. Looked up from germline, CDR1 is MDHEN and CDR2 is SYDVKM. The CDR3 spans 16 residues.

Regarding this clone: Other nucleotide sequences in the sample specify the same CDR3. The V call is TRBV18, the J call TRBJ2-3; no firm D call. Germline V gene data show CDR1 as KGHSH and CDR2 as LQKENI. Trimming stripped 3 bases from V and 0 bases from J, with 1 base between. CDR3 length: 12 residues. CDR3 in DNA: TGTGCCAGCTCACCCAGCACAGATACGCAGTATTTT. Protein product: CASSPSTDTQYF.

About this clone itself: One end of the junction fails to match germline, which may point to a read error. The chain couples TRBV7-7 to TRBJ2-3; 8 nucleotides agree with TRBD2. Per germline, CDR1 SSHAT and CDR2 FNYEAQ (reference sequence). CDR3 length: 14 amino acids. The CDR3 loop is CASSPAGVTDTQYF. The CDR3 coding sequence is TGTGCTAGCAGCCCAGCGGGGGTCACAGATACGCAGTATTTT.

The rearrangement uses TRBV19 and TRBJ2-1; 9 positions agree with TRBD1. The CDR3 spans 12 residues. The germline gives CDR1 LNHDA, CDR2 SQIVND (reference sequence). V gave up 9 bases and J gave up 4 bases; unmatched junction bases: 1. This chain's CDR3 is CASGTGYNEQFF. CDR3 sequence (DNA): TGTGCCAGCGGGACAGGGTACAATGAGCAGTTCTTC. The variable domain in full, completed from reference TRBV19 and TRBJ2-1, reads DGGITQSPKYLFRKEGQNVTLSCEQNLNHDAMYWYRQDPGQGLRLIYYSQIVNDFQKGDIAEGYSVSREKKESFPLTVTSAQKNPTAFYLCASGTGYNEQFFGPGTRLTVL.

This clone was seen a single time. The genes are TRBV29-1 and TRBJ2-5; D gene ambiguous. V was cut by 3 bases and J by 3 bases, with 11 bases left in between. The CDR3 covers 13 residues. Germline-derived CDR1 and CDR2 are SQVTM and ANQGSEA. The CDR3 sequence is CSVEWAREETQYF. CDR3 in DNA: TGCAGCGTTGAGTGGGCTCGGGAAGAGACCCAGTACTTC.

In regard to this clone: This likely stems from a read error, as it lies one base from a far larger clone. The same CDR3 also results from other DNA sequences found in this sample. The genes are TRBV30 and TRBJ2-7; the D is unclear. The CDR3 consists of 13 residues. Germline V gene lookup returns CDR1 GTSNPN and CDR2 SVGIG (reference sequence). CDR3 nucleotide sequence: TGCGCCTGGAGTGTGTCCTTCGAAAGCGAGCAGTACTTC. Its translation is CAWSVSFESEQYF.

V is TRBV2 and J is TRBJ2-1; D unclear. With 4 bases removed from V and 2 bases from J, the gap between germline ends came to 9 bases. The CDR3 runs 14 residues. Germline V gene lookup returns CDR1 SNHLY and CDR2 FYNNEI. This chain's CDR3 is CASSGAVAYNEQFF. The CDR3 nucleotides read TGTGCCAGCAGTGGGGCGGTCGCCTACAATGAGCAGTTCTTC.

To note about this clone: Other DNA sequences within the sample encode an identical CDR3. The chain joins TRBV6-6 to TRBJ2-6; TRBD1 or TRBD2 may be the D gene (5 bases each). The germline V and J ends were trimmed by 0 bases and 3 bases, with 6 bases remaining between them. Germline V CDR1 and CDR2: MNHNY, SVGAGI (reference sequence). CDR3 size: 15 residues. In DNA, the CDR3 is TGTGCCAGCAGTTACTCGGGGGTTGGGGCCAACGTCCTGACTTTC. Protein sequence: CASSYSGVGANVLTF.

CDR3: CASSVGLAGEGNEQFF. The DNA of the CDR3 is TGTGCCAGCAGCGTAGGTTTAGCGGGGGAGGGAAATGAGCAGTTCTTC. The chain has TRBV9 and TRBJ2-1; 9 nucleotides line up with TRBD2. The CDR3 totals 16 residues. V shed 0 bases and J 7 bases; nucleotides not matched to a gene: 8. Germline-derived CDR1 and CDR2 are SGDLS and YYNGEE.

The chain recombines TRBV28 with TRBJ1-3, with D unclear. CDR1 is MDHEN, CDR2 SYDVKM, per germline. V lost 5 bases and J 3 bases, leaving 8 bases between the germline ends. The CDR3 has 13 residues. The CDR3 nucleotides read TGTGCCAGCAGTAGGGAGTTTGGAAACACCATATATTTT. Amino acids: CASSREFGNTIYF.

V usage is TRBV9 and J usage is TRBJ2-7; D is ambiguous. V was trimmed by 0 bases and J by 3 bases, leaving 13 bases between them. The CDR3 runs 15 residues. Germline V CDR1 and CDR2: SGDLS, YYNGEE. CDR3 sequence reads: CASSVASASHYEQYF. The DNA for the CDR3 is TGTGCCAGCAGCGTAGCTTCAGCGTCTCACTACGAGCAGTACTTC.

Concerning this clone: With only one base between it and a far larger clone, this is likely a read error. The CDR3 coding sequence is TGCGCCAGCAGCCCGCGGTACAGAAACTATGGCTACACCTTC. Protein sequence: CASSPRYRNYGYTF. The rearrangement joins TRBV5-1 to TRBJ1-2; D not resolved. Trimming shortened V by 4 bases and J by 2 bases, and 12 bases separated the two germline ends. This CDR3 has 14 residues. Germline values: CDR1 SGHRS, CDR2 YFSETQ.

This clone was observed at least ten times. The chain joins TRBV6-5 to TRBJ2-7; D is undetermined. The CDR3 totals 12 residues. Trimming took 0 bases from V and 9 from J, leaving 9 bases between them. The V gene's germline CDR1 is MNHEY and CDR2 SVGAGI. The CDR3 sequence is CASSYSTGPQYF. The CDR3, as DNA: TGTGCCAGCAGTTACTCGACGGGTCCGCAGTACTTC.

This clone was detected a few times. The gene calls are TRBV23-1 and TRBJ2-5; unclear D gene. Being an ORF, TRBV23-1 has a function that is uncertain. V dropped 0 bases and J dropped 9 bases, with 8 bases sitting between them. This CDR3 region has 12 residues. The CDR3 DNA follows: TGCGCCAGCAGTCAATCCCGACGGGCCCAGTACTTC. This translates into CASSQSRRAQYF.

This chain connects TRBV4-1 to TRBJ2-5, with D hard to call. With the DNA end fitting TRBJ2-7 better, the J assignment may be wrong. There are 15 residues in the CDR3. Germline CDR1 reads MGHRA; CDR2 reads YSYEKL. For the CDR3, the DNA is TGCGCCAGCAGCCACCTAAAGGCTAGCTCCTACGAGCAGTACTTC. Protein: CASSHLKASSYEQYF.

The chain combines TRBV7-9 with TRBJ2-7, with TRBD1 matching 7 bases. Germline values: CDR1 SEHNR, CDR2 FQNEAQ (reference sequence). J was trimmed by 0 bases and V by 1 base; bases with no gene match: 9. This CDR3 contains 17 residues. CDR3 loop: CASSLVRAGTASYEQYF. The CDR3 region has the DNA TGTGCCAGCAGCTTAGTGAGAGCCGGGACAGCCTCCTACGAGCAGTACTTC. The variable domain in full, with the rest retrieved from reference TRBV7-9 and TRBJ2-7, is DTGVSQNPRHKITKRGQNVTFRCDPISEHNRLYWYRQTLGQGPEFLTYFQNEAQLEKSRLLSDRFSAERPKGSFSTLEIQRTEQGDSAMYLCASSLVRAGTASYEQYFGPGTRLTVT.

This clone showed up just once. The V call is TRBV9, the J call TRBJ2-4; TRBD1 aligns across 7 bases. The germline CDR1 and CDR2 sequences are SGDLS and YYNGEE. Unmatched junction bases numbered 8, after V lost 2 bases and J lost 3 bases. The CDR3 is made up of 16 amino acids. The CDR3 nucleotides read TGTGCCAGCAGCGTCGGGACAGCCTTGGACAAAAACATTCAGTACTTC. Protein product: CASSVGTALDKNIQYF.

The V and J genes are TRBV2 and TRBJ1-2; TRBD1 agrees at 8 bases. The CDR3 loop spans 13 amino acids. Per the germline V gene, CDR1 is SNHLY and CDR2 is FYNNEI. V lost 6 bases and J lost 8; bases outside the gene matches: 8. The CDR3 nucleotides are TGTGCCAGCAGCCCGGACAGGGAGGACGGCTACACCTTC. It translates to CASSPDREDGYTF.

The chain employs TRBV12-2 and TRBJ1-4. TRBV12-2 is listed as a pseudogene. The CDR3 extends over 21 amino acids. The chain's CDR3 is CASRFWEGLADDTSLNEKLFF. The CDR3 DNA is TGTGCAAGTCGCTTCTGGGAAGGCCTTGCCGATGACACAAGCCTTAATGAAAAACTGTTTTTT.

The V gene is TRBV7-9, the J gene TRBJ2-1, with 7 nucleotides matching TRBD1. Germline V CDR1 and CDR2: SEHNR, FQNEAQ (reference sequence). CDR3 size: 15 residues. V lost 6 bases, J lost 4 bases, and 9 bases stayed unmatched. The CDR3 DNA reads TGTGCCAGCAGACCAGCCCGGGGACAGTACAATGAGCAGTTCTTC. Protein sequence: CASRPARGQYNEQFF. The entire variable domain, with the rest obtained from reference TRBV7-9 and TRBJ2-1, is as follows: DTGVSQNPRHKITKRGQNVTFRCDPISEHNRLYWYRQTLGQGPEFLTYFQNEAQLEKSRLLSDRFSAERPKGSFSTLEIQRTEQGDSAMYLCASRPARGQYNEQFFGPGTRLTVL.